This T cell receptor beta chain came from a study of shared clonotypes between healthy human individuals. On the study more broadly: Donor composition was two women and a few men, aged 18 to 49.

Terminally differentiated effector memory CD45RA+ cells were excluded by CCR7 positive selection of CD45RO-negative cells. Of note for this clone: Its antigen is still unknown.

The V and J ends lost 3 bases and 8 bases respectively, with 14 bases between them. The CDR3 extends over 14 amino acids. Per the germline V gene, CDR1 is MNHEY and CDR2 is SMNVEV (reference sequence). Broader study findings: An effect of sequencing depth on clonotype sharing among donors was expected. The genetic and exposure-history diversity represented was limited by few donors. Sampling involved blood alone; tissue repertoires likely differ.

TCRdb keeps only in-frame clones here, not all; method: immunoSEQ multiplex PCR. In the table there are fewer than 800,000 clones, under 95% of which are singletons. The source material was naive CD8+ T cells sorted from blood. The V gene is TRBV27, the J gene TRBJ2-1; no clear D gene. The receptor was derived from a man aged 25 to 40 in good health. Here the CDR3 DNA reads TGTGCCAGCAGTTTCTCGATTATTGGGGATGAGCAGTTCTTC. It codes for CASSFSIIGDEQFF.